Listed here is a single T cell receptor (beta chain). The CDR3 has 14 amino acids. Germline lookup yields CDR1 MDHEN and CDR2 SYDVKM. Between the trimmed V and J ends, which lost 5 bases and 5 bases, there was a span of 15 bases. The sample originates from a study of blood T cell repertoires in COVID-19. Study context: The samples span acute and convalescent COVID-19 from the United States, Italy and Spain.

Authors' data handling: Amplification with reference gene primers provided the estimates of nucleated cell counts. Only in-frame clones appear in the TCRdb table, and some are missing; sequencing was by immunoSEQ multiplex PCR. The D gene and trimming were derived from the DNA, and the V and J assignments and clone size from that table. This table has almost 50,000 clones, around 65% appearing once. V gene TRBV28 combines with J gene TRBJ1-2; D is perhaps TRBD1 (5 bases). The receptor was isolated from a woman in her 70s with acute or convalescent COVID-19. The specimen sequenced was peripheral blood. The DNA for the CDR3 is TGTGCCAGCAGTGAGAAAGGGGCAGCTTATGGCTACACCTTC. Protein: CASSEKGAAYGYTF.